This T cell receptor (beta chain) stems from a study of blood T cell repertoires in COVID-19. Using immunoSEQ multiplex PCR, the repertoire was profiled, and TCRdb retains in-frame clones only, with some absent. Of approximately 200,000 clones in the sample, 86% are singletons; the top ten hold around 8.6%. The sequenced sample was PBMCs or T cells enriched from blood (not recorded which). This clonotype was sampled from a woman aged 25-40 years who had recovered from COVID-19.

The DNA for the CDR3 is TGTGCCAGCAGTTTGTACGGCAGGGGACAGCCCCAGCATTTT. This translates into CASSLYGRGQPQHF. J is TRBJ1-5 and V is TRBV27; tentative D call: TRBD1 (6 bases). V was cut by 3 bases and J by 7 bases, with 13 bases left in between. Germline CDR1 is MNHEY and CDR2 is SMNVEV (reference sequence). This CDR3 contains 14 residues.